These T cell receptor beta chains were read from a single sample in a study of T cell responses to AZD1222 COVID-19 vaccine. Using immunoSEQ multiplex PCR, the repertoire was profiled, and TCRdb retains in-frame clones only, with some absent. The sample contains 77,000 or so clones, 90% to 95% of which appear only once. Sequences were derived from peripheral blood, sampled on day 0 of MenACWY control vaccination. The receptors derive from an adult in good health. Each CDR3 is given with its conserved first and last residue. The D gene is left open where the match is weak. Rows may omit the clone size; those that give it use once, few, many or a size class.

abundance	d_gene	v_gene	j_gene	CDR3nt	CDR3aa
.	TRBD1	TRBV12-3/TRBV12-4	TRBJ2-7	TGTGCCAGCAGTCAGGGACAGGGCTACGAGCAGTACTTC	CASSQGQGYEQYF
.	.	TRBV7-3	TRBJ2-1	TGTGCCAGCAGCTTAACAGGAGAAAGGCAGTTCTTC	CASSLTGERQFF
few	.	TRBV11-2	TRBJ2-7	TGTGCCAGCAGCTTAGGGAGCTACGAGCAGTACTTC	CASSLGSYEQYF
.	TRBD1	TRBV18	TRBJ2-2	TGTGCCAGCTCACCGTGGACAGGGAATCACACCGGGGAGCTGTTTTTT	CASSPWTGNHTGELFF
.	.	TRBV5-1	TRBJ2-2	TGCGCCAGCAGCCCCGGGACACTGAACACCGGGGAGCTGTTTTTT	CASSPGTLNTGELFF
.	TRBD2	TRBV15	TRBJ2-5	TGTGCCACCAGCAGAGAGCGGGAGATGCTCGGAGAGACCCAGTACTTC	CATSREREMLGETQYF
once	.	TRBV2	TRBJ2-2	TGTGCCAGCAGTGTGGGACAAGCGAACACCGGGGAGCTGTTTTTT	CASSVGQANTGELFF
.	TRBD2	TRBV5-6	TRBJ2-3	TGTGCCAGCAGCTCATTAGCGGGGAGCACAGATACGCAGTATTTT	CASSSLAGSTDTQYF
once	.	TRBV5-1	TRBJ2-6	TGCGCCAGCAGCTTTGGTCCGGGGGCGGGGGGGGCCAACGTCCTGACTTTC	CASSFGPGAGGANVLTF
.	.	TRBV6-1	TRBJ2-1	TGTGCCAGCAGTGAAAACGGAGTAAGAAAGCAGTTCTTC	CASSENGVRKQFF
.	TRBD1	TRBV27	TRBJ1-1	TGTGCCAGCAGTTCGACAGGGGGCAGAACTGAAGCTTTCTTT	CASSSTGGRTEAFF
.	.	TRBV6-4	TRBJ1-5	TGTGCCAGCAGTGACTCAGGGGGTCAGCCCCAGCATTTT	CASSDSGGQPQHF
.	.	TRBV9	TRBJ2-3	TGTGCCAGCAGCCCAGGGCCAGACGCAGATACGCAGTATTTT	CASSPGPDADTQYF
.	.	TRBV10-3	TRBJ2-7	TGTGCCATCAGTGACTTCCCGCAGGGTGAAGACGAGCAGTACTTC	CAISDFPQGEDEQYF
.	.	TRBV2	TRBJ2-5	TGTGCCAGCAGTCTAGGCCGCCAAGAGACCCAGTACTTC	CASSLGRQETQYF
.	TRBD1	TRBV11-2	TRBJ2-7	TGTGCCAGCAGCTTAGGGACAGGCACCTACGAGCAGTACTTC	CASSLGTGTYEQYF
.	.	TRBV29-1	TRBJ2-3	TGCAGCGTTTCGGGCGATACGCAGTATTTT	CSVSGDTQYF
.	.	TRBV11-2	TRBJ1-3	TGTGCCAGCAGCCCAGGCGACACCATATATTTT	CASSPGDTIYF
.	.	TRBV14	TRBJ2-5	TGTGCCAGCAGCCAAGATGGTGTCCTAGCTGGGTACCAAGAGACCCAGTACTTC	CASSQDGVLAGYQETQYF
.	TRBD1	TRBV7-3	TRBJ2-7	TGTGCCAGCAGCCGTGTCGGGGGACAGGGGGCAAACGAGCAGTACTTC	CASSRVGGQGANEQYF